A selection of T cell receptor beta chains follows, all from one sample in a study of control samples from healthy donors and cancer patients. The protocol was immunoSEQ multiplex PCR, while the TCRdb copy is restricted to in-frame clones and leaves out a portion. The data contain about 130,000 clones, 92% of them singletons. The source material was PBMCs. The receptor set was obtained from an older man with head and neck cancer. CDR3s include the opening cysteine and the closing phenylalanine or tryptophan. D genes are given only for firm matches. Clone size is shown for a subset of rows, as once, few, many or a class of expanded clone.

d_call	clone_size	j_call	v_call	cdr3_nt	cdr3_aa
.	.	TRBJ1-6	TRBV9	TGTGCCAGCAGCGTAGGGGCAGGGAGAAGCTCACCCCTCCACTTT	CASSVGAGRSSPLHF
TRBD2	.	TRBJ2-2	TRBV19	TGTGCCAGTAGTACCCTAGCGGGAGTTGACACCGGGGAGCTGTTTTTT	CASSTLAGVDTGELFF
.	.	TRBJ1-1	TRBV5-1	TGCGCCAGCAGCTTGGACCGTGGGCGGCGAACTGAAGCTTTCTTT	CASSLDRGRRTEAFF
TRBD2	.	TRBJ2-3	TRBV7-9	TGTGCCAGCAGCTTGTTACGGAGCGGGGGGGCTGCAGATACGCAGTATTTT	CASSLLRSGGAADTQYF
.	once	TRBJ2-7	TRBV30	TGTGCCTGGAGCGCGGGGAGAACAGGTGGAGACTACGAGCAGTACTTC	CAWSAGRTGGDYEQYF
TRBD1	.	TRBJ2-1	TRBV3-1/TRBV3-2	TGTGCCAGCAGTTTGGACAGGGCTTTATACAATGAGCAGTTCTTC	CASSLDRALYNEQFF
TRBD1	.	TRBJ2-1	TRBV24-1	TGTGCCACCAGTGAGCCGACAGGGGGTGATGAGCAGTTCTTC	CATSEPTGGDEQFF
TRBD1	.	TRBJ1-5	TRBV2	TGTGCCAGCAGTGGGGACAGCTACAATCAGCCCCAGCATTTT	CASSGDSYNQPQHF
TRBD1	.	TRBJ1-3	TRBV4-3	TGCGCCAGCAGTCCGGGACAGGGTTCTGGAAACACCATATATTTT	CASSPGQGSGNTIYF
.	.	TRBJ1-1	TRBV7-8	TGTGCCAGCAGCTTAGGAGCGGGCACCACTGAAGCTTTCTTT	CASSLGAGTTEAFF
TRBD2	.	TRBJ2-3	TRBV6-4	TGTGCCAGCAGTGACAGAGCGGGGGGCACAGATACGCAGTATTTT	CASSDRAGGTDTQYF
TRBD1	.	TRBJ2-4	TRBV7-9	TGTGCCAGCAGGCGCGACAGGGACATTCAGTACTTC	CASRRDRDIQYF
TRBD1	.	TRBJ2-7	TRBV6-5	TGTGCCAGCAAGGGGACAGGGTTCTACGAGCAGTACTTC	CASKGTGFYEQYF
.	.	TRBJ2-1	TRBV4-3	TGCGCCAGCAGCCAAGATACAGCCTACAATGAGCAGTTCTTC	CASSQDTAYNEQFF
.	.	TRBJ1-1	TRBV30	TGTGCCTGGAGTTGGGGGGGCGGGAGCACTGAAGCTTTCTTT	CAWSWGGGSTEAFF
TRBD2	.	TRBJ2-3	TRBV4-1	TGCGCCAGCAGCCAAGAGAGAGCGGGAGGAACTTATACGCAGTATTTT	CASSQERAGGTYTQYF
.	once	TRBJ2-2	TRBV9	TGTGCCAGCAGCGGCCGACTAGTCCGGGAGCTGTTTTTT	CASSGRLVRELFF
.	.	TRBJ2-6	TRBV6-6	TGTGCCAGCAGTTACGGCGCAGCTGGGGCCAACGTCCTGACTTTC	CASSYGAAGANVLTF
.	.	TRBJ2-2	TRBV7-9	TGTGCCAGCAGCGTTGCAAGAGGGACCGGGGAGCTGTTTTTT	CASSVARGTGELFF
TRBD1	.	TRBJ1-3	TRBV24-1	TGTGCCACCAGTGACCCCGACAGGGGGTCAGGAAACACCATATATTTT	CATSDPDRGSGNTIYF
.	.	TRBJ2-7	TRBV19	TGTGCCAGTAGTATAGGGCAGGGGTTAGGTGAGCAGTACTTC	CASSIGQGLGEQYF
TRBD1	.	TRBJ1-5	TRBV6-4	TGTGCCAGCAGGCCAGTACAGGGGGCTAGGGGTAGCAATCAGCCCCAGCATTTT	CASRPVQGARGSNQPQHF
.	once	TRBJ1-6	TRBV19	TGTGCCAGCCGGGACCCCGATTCACCCCTCCACTTT	CASRDPDSPLHF
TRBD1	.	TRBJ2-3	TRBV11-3	TGTGCCAGCAGCTCGCCGGACAGGGGGACAGATACGCAGTATTTT	CASSSPDRGTDTQYF
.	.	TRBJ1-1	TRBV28	TGTGCCAGCAGTTTGGTTACCCCGAACACTGAAGCTTTCTTT	CASSLVTPNTEAFF
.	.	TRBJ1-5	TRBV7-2	TGTGCCAGCAGCTTAGCTTTACAAGGAAATCAGCCCCAGCATTTT	CASSLALQGNQPQHF
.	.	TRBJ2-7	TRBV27	TGTGCCAGCAGTTTATCGATTGGGGCCCGCTACGAGCAGTACTTC	CASSLSIGARYEQYF
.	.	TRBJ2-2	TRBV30	TGTGCCTGGGTCGGACACCTAAGTTCCGGGGAGCTGTTTTTT	CAWVGHLSSGELFF
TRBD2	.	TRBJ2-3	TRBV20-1	TGCAGTGCTAGTCTGGGGACTAGCGGGGGCTTCCACACAGATACGCAGTATTTT	CSASLGTSGGFHTDTQYF
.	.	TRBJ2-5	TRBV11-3	TGTGCCAGCAGCGCGCGATCGAGCTTTGGAGAGACCCAGTACTTC	CASSARSSFGETQYF
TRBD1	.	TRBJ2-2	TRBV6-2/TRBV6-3	TGTGCCAGCAGTTATCCTCCGGGACAGGTCACCGGGGAGCTGTTTTTT	CASSYPPGQVTGELFF
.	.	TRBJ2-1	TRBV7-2	TGTGCCAGCAGCTTAGTGACGGGGTATTGGGACAATGAGCAGTTCTTC	CASSLVTGYWDNEQFF
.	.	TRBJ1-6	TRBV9	TGTGCCAGCAGCGTAGATCCAGGGGCGCTTAATTCACCCCTCCACTTT	CASSVDPGALNSPLHF
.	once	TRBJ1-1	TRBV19	TGTGCCAGTAGTTTGGGGGGGTTGACTGAAGCTTTCTTT	CASSLGGLTEAFF
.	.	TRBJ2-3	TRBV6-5	TGTGCCAGCAGTTCCTTCTCAGGGGAGGGCACAGATACGCAGTATTTT	CASSSFSGEGTDTQYF
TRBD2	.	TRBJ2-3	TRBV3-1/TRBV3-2	TGTGCCAGCAGCCACGGGACTAGCGGGAGTCCTAGCACAGATACGCAGTATTTT	CASSHGTSGSPSTDTQYF
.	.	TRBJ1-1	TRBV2	TGTGCCAGCAGCGAGGCCTTCTCAGGGATAACTGAAGCTTTCTTT	CASSEAFSGITEAFF
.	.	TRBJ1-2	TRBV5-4	TGTGCCAGCCAGAAGATGTTCTATGGCTACACCTTC	CASQKMFYGYTF
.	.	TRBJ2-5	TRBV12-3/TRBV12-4	TGTGCCAGCAGTTCCGGGGCCGAGACCCAGTACTTC	CASSSGAETQYF
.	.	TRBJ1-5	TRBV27	TGTGCCAGCAGTTTATTAGGGCGGCAGTCCAATCAGCCCCAGCATTTT	CASSLLGRQSNQPQHF
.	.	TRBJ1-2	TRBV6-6	TGTGCCAGCAGTGGTTTACTAGCTAACTATGGCTACACCTTC	CASSGLLANYGYTF
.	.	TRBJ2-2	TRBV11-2	TGTGCCAGCAGCGAAAGCGGACACGCGAACACCGGGGAGCTGTTTTTT	CASSESGHANTGELFF
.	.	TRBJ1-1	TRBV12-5	TGTGCTAGTGGTTCCTCCGGGGGGCCAGAAGCTTTCTTT	CASGSSGGPEAFF
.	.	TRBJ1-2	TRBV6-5	TGTGCCAGCAGTACATCCGGGAGAGGCTACACCTTC	CASSTSGRGYTF
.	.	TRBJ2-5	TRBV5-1	TGCGCCAGCAGCTTGCAAAGGGAATGGGAGACCCAGTACTTC	CASSLQREWETQYF
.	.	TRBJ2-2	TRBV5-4	TGTGCCAGCAGCTTGGCCCTGGACAGTTCGAACACCGGGGAGCTGTTTTTT	CASSLALDSSNTGELFF
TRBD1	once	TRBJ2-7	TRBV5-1	TGCGCCAGCAGCTTGCAGGGGGCTGTAGGCGAGCAGTACTTC	CASSLQGAVGEQYF
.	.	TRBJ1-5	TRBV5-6	TGTGCCAGCAGCTCCGGGACTGAGCCCTTTTACAATCAGCCCCAGCATTTT	CASSSGTEPFYNQPQHF
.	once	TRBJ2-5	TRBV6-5	TGTGCCAGCAGTTACTACGTTACAGGAGTCCAAGAGACCCAGTACTTC	CASSYYVTGVQETQYF